These 20 T cell receptor beta chains came from one sample sequenced in a study of graft-versus-host responses after intestinal transplantation. Profiling relied on immunoSEQ multiplex PCR, and the TCRdb table lists in-frame clones only, not all of them. The sample has about 77,000 clones; over 80% are singletons. The sample in question was PBMCs, obtained 98 days after intestinal transplantation. The receptors here all came from a human patient who received an intestinal transplant, so some T cells may come from the graft donor.

CDR3 bases: TGTGCCAGCAGTCTCGGACAGGGTGGAACCGGGGAGCTGTTTTTT. Residues: CASSLGQGGTGELFF. V is TRBV27 and J is TRBJ2-2, with 8 bases matching TRBD1. CDR1 and CDR2 from the germline V gene are MNHEY and SMNVEV (reference sequence). The V and J ends lost 5 bases and 5 bases, in that order; junction bases with no gene match: 7. This CDR3 has 15 amino acids.

The CDR3 sequence: CARSGAGETTNEKLFF. In nucleotides, the CDR3 is TGTGCCAGAAGCGGCGCAGGGGAAACAACTAATGAAAAACTGTTTTTT. The chain couples TRBV5-3 to TRBJ1-4, with a possible D match to TRBD1 (6 bases). TRBV5-3 is designated an ORF whose function remains uncertain. CDR3 size: 16 residues. Trimming shortened V by 4 bases and J by 0 bases, and 13 bases separated the two germline ends.

CDR3 DNA: TGCGCCAGCAGCTTGGTTGTTTGGGGTGGCCACAATGAGCAGTTCTTC. It specifies CASSLVVWGGHNEQFF. The chain links TRBV5-1 to TRBJ2-1; D not certain. The CDR3 is made up of 16 amino acids. The germline V gene encodes CDR1 SGHRS and CDR2 YFSETQ. V was clipped by 0 bases and J by 5 bases, with 15 bases between them.

The chain recombines TRBV5-1 with TRBJ1-2; TRBD1 aligns across 7 bases. The CDR3 is 13 residues long. Germline CDR1 and CDR2: SGHRS and YFSETQ. The V segment lost 2 bases and the J segment 6 bases; nucleotides outside the gene matches: 4. The CDR3 is CASSLQGTDGYTF. The CDR3 nucleotides are TGCGCCAGCAGCTTACAGGGGACCGATGGCTACACCTTC.

The V and J genes are TRBV2 and TRBJ2-3, with a possible D match to TRBD2 (5 bases). CDR3 length: 16 residues. V shed 2 bases and J shed 2 bases, with 14 bases lying between them. Germline CDR1 SNHLY, CDR2 FYNNEI. CDR3: CASSELLASDTDTQYF. In DNA, the CDR3 is TGTGCCAGCAGTGAACTCTTAGCGAGTGACACAGATACGCAGTATTTT.

This clone was seen a few times. The chain recombines TRBV6-4 with TRBJ1-5; perhaps TRBD1 as D (6 bases). This CDR3 region has 15 residues. V was pared by 5 bases and J by 5 bases, with 16 bases between. CDR1 is MRHNA, CDR2 SNTAGT, per germline. CDR3 DNA: TGTGCCAGCAGTCCAGGTGGGGGGGCCGATCAGCCCCAGCATTTT. Translated, it gives CASSPGGGADQPQHF.

This chain uses TRBV5-4 with TRBJ1-4; tentatively, D is TRBD1 (5 bases). Germline loops: CDR1 SGHNT, CDR2 YYREEE (reference sequence). This CDR3 spans 15 amino acids. With 2 bases removed from V and 8 bases from J, the gap between germline ends came to 16 bases. CDR3 sequence reads: CASSFQGEVGEKLFF. The CDR3 nucleotides read TGTGCCAGCAGCTTCCAAGGGGAGGTGGGGGAAAAACTGTTTTTT.

There are a few counts of this clone. The chain is built from TRBV2 and TRBJ2-7, with 7 positions matching TRBD1. Germline V CDR1 and CDR2: SNHLY, FYNNEI. Unmatched junction bases numbered 13, after V lost 1 base and J lost 7 bases. There are 16 residues in the CDR3. The CDR3 nucleotides are TGTGCCAGCAGTGAAGAGGTGGGACAGCTTTTGGGGGAGCAGTACTTC. Protein sequence: CASSEEVGQLLGEQYF. Full variable domain (missing parts from reference TRBV2 and TRBJ2-7): EPEVTQTPSHQVTQMGQEVILRCVPISNHLYFYWYRQILGQKVEFLVSFYNNEISEKSEIFDDQFSVERPDGSNFTLKIRSTKLEDSAMYFCASSEEVGQLLGEQYFGPGTRLTVT.

The chain recombines TRBV4-1 with TRBJ1-1; D unclear. V was trimmed by 0 bases and J by 10 bases, leaving 18 bases between them. CDR3 length equals 15 residues. Germline V CDR1 and CDR2: MGHRA, YSYEKL. The CDR3 DNA is TGCGCCAGCAGCCAAGAGGCCGAGGTGCGGTTGGCAGCTTTCTTT. Encoded protein: CASSQEAEVRLAAFF.

The chain couples TRBV30 to TRBJ1-2, with D possibly TRBD1 on 5 matching bases. The CDR3 consists of 15 residues. The V gene's germline CDR1 is GTSNPN and CDR2 SVGIG (reference sequence). Between the trimmed V and J ends, which lost 3 bases and 4 bases, there was a span of 18 bases. CDR3 loop: CAWSRIWDGSYGYTF. CDR3 DNA sequence: TGTGCCTGGAGCCGGATTTGGGACGGATCCTATGGCTACACCTTC.

The chain has TRBV6-5 and TRBJ2-7; TRBD1 is a possible D gene (6 bases). Per germline, CDR1 MNHEY and CDR2 SVGAGI. The CDR3 contains 14 residues. Between the trimmed V and J ends, which lost 0 bases and 3 bases, there was a span of 9 bases. The CDR3 region has the DNA TGTGCCAGCAGTTACTCAGGACAGAACTACGAGCAGTACTTC. Amino acids: CASSYSGQNYEQYF.

The chain links TRBV14 to TRBJ1-5, with D perhaps TRBD1 (5 bases). The ends were cut back, 2 bases at V and 1 base at J, with 9 bases in the middle. This CDR3 is 15 amino acids long. CDR1 and CDR2 from the germline V gene are SGHDN and FVKESK. The CDR3 loop is CASSQKRTSNQPQHF. In DNA form, the CDR3 reads TGTGCCAGCAGCCAAAAAAGGACAAGCAATCAGCCCCAGCATTTT.

The chain carries TRBV6-5 and TRBJ1-5; 8 bases align to TRBD1. Trimming removed 5 bases from V and 4 bases from J; junction bases left unmatched: 4. This CDR3 region has 14 residues. Germline CDR1 is MNHEY and CDR2 is SVGAGI. The CDR3 DNA sequence: TGTGCCAGCAGTGAGGGACAGGAGAATCAGCCCCAGCATTTT. Residues: CASSEGQENQPQHF.

The chain's CDR3 is CASSEKRHQETQYF. The CDR3 region has the DNA TGTGCCAGCAGTGAAAAGCGGCACCAAGAGACCCAGTACTTC. The chain uses TRBV2 and TRBJ2-5; possible D gene TRBD2, 5 bases. This CDR3 region has 14 residues. Trimming removed 2 bases at V and 0 bases at J, with 7 bases between. The germline V gene encodes CDR1 SNHLY and CDR2 FYNNEI.

The chain uses TRBV11-3 and TRBJ2-7, with TRBD1 identical over 10 bases. The germline V gene has CDR1 SGHNT and CDR2 YENEEA. The CDR3 runs to 14 residues. Trimming cost V 5 bases and J 6 bases; bases outside gene matches: 7. The CDR3 sequence is CASSTGTGEAEQYF. CDR3 in DNA: TGTGCCAGCAGCACCGGGACAGGGGAGGCCGAGCAGTACTTC.

In DNA, the CDR3 is TGTGCAAGTCGCTTGGCAGGCGACTCTGGAAACACCATATATTTT. This codes for CASRLAGDSGNTIYF. The gene calls are TRBV12-2 and TRBJ1-3; the listed D gene, TRBD1, was not tested against the DNA. TRBV12-2 is flagged as a pseudogene. This CDR3 spans 15 amino acids.

This chain uses TRBV28 with TRBJ2-7; 7 bases fit TRBD2. The germline gives CDR1 MDHEN, CDR2 SYDVKM. The CDR3 sequence is 16 residues long. V lost 5 bases and J lost 0; bases outside the gene matches: 10. CDR3 in DNA: TGTGCCAGCAGTCGCAACCTACTAGCGAGCTCCTACGAGCAGTACTTC. It specifies CASSRNLLASSYEQYF.

V is TRBV15 and J is TRBJ2-5; 10 bases align to TRBD2. Near its end, the DNA agrees better with TRBJ2-7, so the J call may be wrong. The length of the CDR3 is 17 residues. Germline V gives CDR1 LNHNV, CDR2 YYDKDF (reference sequence). In DNA form, the CDR3 reads TGTGCCACCAGCATTAATCCGGGACTAGCGCCTTCCTACGAGCAGTACTTC. It codes for CATSINPGLAPSYEQYF.

The chain has TRBV6-1 and TRBJ2-7; 8 bases fit TRBD2. This CDR3 comprises 15 residues. Germline V gene sequence: CDR1 MNHNS, CDR2 SASEGT. Trimming cost V 2 bases and J 2 bases; bases outside gene matches: 5. The CDR3 region is CASSERTGGPYEQYF. The CDR3 nucleotides are TGTGCCAGCAGTGAACGGACGGGGGGGCCCTACGAGCAGTACTTC.

This chain uses TRBV28 with TRBJ2-1; D might be TRBD1 or TRBD2, each matching 5 bases. The CDR3 spans 15 residues. V was shortened by 5 bases and J by 4 bases, with 15 bases between the two germline ends. The germline V gene encodes CDR1 MDHEN and CDR2 SYDVKM. CDR3 DNA: TGTGCCAGCAGTACCTCGGGGCTAGCATACAATGAGCAGTTCTTC. Its translation: CASSTSGLAYNEQFF.